This T cell receptor beta chain was sequenced in a study of blood T cells in healthy people across ages. As for this clonotype: The antigen is undetermined.

Using a J-beta primer mix together with a sample-barcoded 5' primer, a second PCR was run for roughly 6 to 12 cycles. Samples each returned at least 2.5 million CDR3-containing paired-end reads. Using its own MiXCR run on the 5' RACE reads, TCRdb lists one record per CDR3 protein. In the table there are roughly 680,000 distinct CDR3 sequences, around 45% of which are singletons. Germline V gene data show CDR1 as SGDLS and CDR2 as YYNGEE. The CDR3 spans 16 residues. V dropped 4 bases and J dropped 6 bases, with 22 bases sitting between them. General observations from the study: When one million T cells were used, diversity estimates were thought to be underestimates. TCR beta diversity tracked closely with naive T cell percentage. More naive CD4+ cells and higher diversity were found in long-lived than in aged donors.

The material sequenced was blood. The V and J genes are TRBV9 and TRBJ1-2; D is perhaps TRBD1 (6 bases). The receptor was isolated from a woman aged 55-70 years in good health. The CDR3 nucleotides are TGTGCCAGCAGCCCGCGGGTCCCACCAGGGGCCAATGGCTACACCTTC. Amino acids: CASSPRVPPGANGYTF.